The TCR beta chain under discussion was sequenced for a study of T cells in Graves' hyperthyroidism and ophthalmopathy. The study's findings and limits: Appearing also in blood were most of the thyroid clonotypes expanded above 0.001. Ophthalmopathy could be told apart from stable hyperthyroidism with a 13 V-J model.

From approximately 9.5 ml of fresh peripheral blood, PBMCs were isolated. Amplification of TCR beta CDR3 regions used RNA as the template. First-round RT-PCR targeting the TCR CDR3 was performed with the HTBI primer set. In TCRdb, the multiplex PCR reads were re-called with MiXCR into one record per CDR3 protein. The repertoire holds a few hundred thousand distinct CDR3 sequences, with 16% as singletons. This clonotype has at least ten counts. The target antigen is unknown. The CDR3 has 19 residues. Looked up from germline, CDR1 is SEHNR and CDR2 is FQNEAQ (reference sequence). V was shortened by 4 bases and J by 4 bases, with 25 bases between the two germline ends.

The sample consisted of blood. The source is a woman in her forties with Graves' ophthalmopathy. The rearrangement uses TRBV7-9 and TRBJ1-4; possibly TRBD1 for D (6 bases). The CDR3 DNA sequence: TGTGCCAGCAGCTACCCAAAAGACAGGACACCGATGGATAATGAAAAACTGTTTTTT. It codes for CASSYPKDRTPMDNEKLFF.